The present TCR beta chain was sequenced within a study of control samples from healthy donors and cancer patients. V lost 0 bases and J lost 6, with 14 bases in between. In germline, CDR1 is WSHSY, CDR2 SAAADI. The CDR3 is 16 amino acids. Libraries were prepared by immunoSEQ multiplex PCR; TCRdb keeps only in-frame clonotypes and omits some of them. The table has about 89,000 clones, 85% seen once. The source material was blood. The J gene is TRBJ2-2, the V gene TRBV10-2; D is possibly TRBD2 (5 bases). This receptor was identified in a woman aged 40 to 49 in good health. Here the CDR3 DNA reads TGCGCCAGCAGTGAGTCGACACTAGATTATCCCGGGGAGCTGTTTTTT. Translated, it gives CASSESTLDYPGELFF.